This T cell receptor beta chain was obtained from a study of blood T cell repertoires in COVID-19 (dated by TCRdb to the early 2020s). Concerning the study at large: Samples covering the acute and convalescent phases of COVID-19 were provided by collaborators in the United States, Italy and Spain. Samples came from the ongoing ImmuneRACE study (first 160 participants) plus 1,254 subjects from 6 global collaborators. The sample metadata nearly always contained a de-identified subject ID, COVID-19 status, age in years and sex. The material from the prospective study consisted of cDNA or gDNA derived from T cells, B-cell-depleted T cells, or PBMCs. Deeply sampled blood TCRbeta repertoires from subjects exposed to, actively infected with, or recovered from COVID-19 were included in the dataset. The repertoires were released in a freely available public database meant as a resource for research on the immune response to SARS-CoV-2. Where available, HLA class I and class II types were taken from metadata supplied by the sample provider and were not determined by assay-based typing.

The CDR3 starts with the cysteine, ends with the phenylalanine, and has 15 residues. Solely the CDR3 DNA is kept, with 45 bases framed from the first base. Trimmed from V: 10 bases; trimmed from J: 0 bases; junction bases lacking a gene match: 11. The germline V gene sets CDR1 to MNHEY and CDR2 to SVGAGI. In its sample, this clone was seen once. There is no known antigen for this receptor. Per-nucleotide qualities are absent, and no much larger clonotype sits a single base away. TCRbeta CDR3 regions were amplified from genomic DNA by means of the immunoSEQ Assay, a bias-controlled multiplex PCR. The authors' analysis ran thus. Nucleated cell counts per sample were estimated from amplification of reference gene primers within the assay. To quantify the absolute abundance of each unique TCRbeta CDR3 rearrangement, sequence reads were collapsed and filtered. Productive Simpson clonality was computed per sample as the square root of Simpson's diversity index over productive rearrangements. Not all clones reach the TCRdb copy of this immuneACCESS table, which keeps in-frame sequences only. Checked studies attribute under half of the gap to unresolved V genes and leave the rest unexplained. That table furnishes V, J and clone size, whereas the DNA furnished D and trimming. Present in this sample are roughly 410,000 clones, over 75% of which were seen just once. The top ten hold about 2% of the sample.

One collaborating source in Seattle enrolled patients while the patients were actively infected and followed the patients over time throughout the course of disease. Collaborating institutions collected whole blood in K2EDTA tubes following their own protocols. For TCRbeta analysis, collaborator samples were shipped as frozen whole blood, as isolated PBMCs, or as DNA extracted from either sample type. The study at large found these results: Clinical and demographic metadata were provided uncurated, with the amount varying by source and participant.

This TCR came from a woman in her sixties with COVID-19, enrolled during active disease. Recombination linked TRBV6-5 to TRBJ1-2; the junction holds 7 bases that match TRBD1. Sequencing was done on a sample of peripheral blood. This receptor has the CDR3 CATSGQVGANYGYTF. The nucleotide sequence is given as TGTGCCACCTCAGGACAGGTCGGAGCTAACTATGGCTACACCTTC.